This T cell receptor (beta chain) came from a study of T cells in Graves' hyperthyroidism and ophthalmopathy. This clonotype was seen many times. The investigators amplified TCR beta CDR3 regions from RNA transcripts. The TCR CDR3 first-round RT-PCR relied on the HTBI primer set. TCRdb used MiXCR to reprocess the multiplex PCR reads, holding one entry per CDR3 protein. In the table there are 300,000 or so distinct CDR3 sequences, 16% of which are singletons. The study based diagnoses on clinical symptoms, serum thyroxine and TRAb, thyroid ultrasound and orbital computed tomography. 10 ml of fresh peripheral blood supplied the PBMCs. The length of the CDR3 is 15 residues. In germline, CDR1 is ENHRY, CDR2 SYGVKD. V was clipped by 2 bases and J by 2 bases; unmatched bases: 4.

The V and J genes are TRBV10-3 and TRBJ2-7; 9 bases are shared with TRBD2. This receptor was taken from a man aged 30 to 39 with Graves' hyperthyroidism. Sequenced material: blood. In nucleotides, the CDR3 is TGTGCCATCAGTGAGAGGCTAGCGGGGACCTACGAGCAGTACTTC. Translation: CAISERLAGTYEQYF.